The text below deals with one TCR beta chain. Its specificity is not known. The germline V gene encodes CDR1 SGHAT and CDR2 FQNNGV. V lost 4 bases and J lost 6, with 10 bases in between. The CDR3 is 13 amino acids. In the PCR, 60 Vbeta and 13 Jbeta primers were used. Clones were read by immunoSEQ multiplex PCR, and TCRdb kept only the in-frame ones, dropping some. The sample carries 200,000 to 250,000 clones, around 85% recorded once. The sample belongs to a study of cytomegalovirus exposure and HLA in healthy donors. Overall study: Earlier work reported 117 million unique TCR beta sequences from approximately 180 million T cells. Of the donors genotyped, 398 in all, 75% to 90% fell in the Caucasian-associated ancestry cluster. Findings of the study overall: Later genetic work tied a missense DCLRE1C variant to beta-chain V and J trimming. Reportedly, TCR beta sequences accurately predicted HLA-A and HLA-B alleles in most subjects.

This sequence joins TRBV11-2 and TRBJ1-5; D call uncertain. Sequenced: PBMCs. The receptor was derived from a man aged 45-60 years in good health and CMV-seronegative. The CDR3 nucleotides are TGTGCCAGCAGCTACTTCGGGAGTCAGCCCCAGCATTTT. Residues: CASSYFGSQPQHF.